The 13 T cell receptor beta chains reported below all come from one sample, sequenced in a study of multiple sclerosis patients with progressive multifocal leukoencephalopathy. Time point indicated: time of PML onset. Sequencing used immunoSEQ multiplex PCR; TCRdb keeps in-frame clones, though not all of them. The sample has fewer than 40,000 clones, approximately 84% seen once. This specimen consisted of PBMCs, obtained from a patient treated with natalizumab. These TCRs come from a human donor with progressive multifocal leukoencephalopathy.

V usage is TRBV18 and J usage is TRBJ2-1; TRBD1 aligns across 10 bases. Germline values: CDR1 KGHSH, CDR2 LQKENI. The V gene end was trimmed by 1 base and the J gene end by 4 bases; junction bases not matched to a gene: 10. The CDR3 is 18 amino acids. CDR3 residues: CASSPRRVGDRGYNEQFF. The CDR3 bases are TGTGCCAGCTCACCACGTCGAGTCGGGGACAGGGGATACAATGAGCAGTTCTTC.

In this sample, this clone turned up once. V is TRBV9 and J is TRBJ2-1; D is perhaps TRBD2 (5 bases). V lost 10 bases and J lost 2, with 22 bases in between. Germline-derived CDR1 and CDR2 are SGDLS and YYNGEE. The CDR3 is made up of 16 amino acids. Written as DNA, the CDR3 is TGTGCCCACACCCCTCGTTTACAGCGGCCCTACAATGAGCAGTTCTTC. Translation gives CAHTPRLQRPYNEQFF.

The chain employs TRBV28 and TRBJ2-6, with D possibly TRBD1 on 5 matching bases. The CDR3 is made up of 13 amino acids. V was trimmed by 10 bases and J by 0 bases, leaving 7 bases between them. Per germline, CDR1 MDHEN and CDR2 SYDVKM. The CDR3 region is CATRASGANVLTF. CDR3 DNA sequence: TGTGCCACCAGGGCCTCTGGGGCCAACGTCCTGACTTTC.

CDR3 sequence reads: CASTGAVSGNTIYF. The DNA of the CDR3 is TGTGCCAGTACGGGGGCGGTCTCTGGAAACACCATATATTTT. The chain combines TRBV19 with TRBJ1-3; D is perhaps TRBD1 (6 bases). Per germline, CDR1 LNHDA and CDR2 SQIVND (reference sequence). The CDR3 totals 14 residues. Deletions cut 7 bases from V and 0 bases from J, with 10 bases between.

The CDR3 loop is CASSPLAGTGELFF. CDR3 coding DNA: TGTGCCAGCAGCCCACTAGCGGGGACCGGGGAGCTGTTTTTT. The rearrangement links TRBV5-5 to TRBJ2-2; 10 nucleotides align to TRBD2. The V segment lost 4 bases and the J segment 5 bases; nucleotides outside the gene matches: 2. Germline CDR1 is SGHKS and CDR2 is YYEKEE (reference sequence). CDR3 length equals 14 residues.

The V gene is TRBV18, the J gene TRBJ1-5, with a possible D match to TRBD1 (5 bases). Trimming left V 6 bases short and J 7 bases short, with 16 bases between. CDR3 size: 14 residues. Germline V CDR1 and CDR2: KGHSH, LQKENI. The DNA for the CDR3 is TGTGCCAGCTCCAAACAGGTCGCGGGGCAGCCCCAGCATTTT. Residues: CASSKQVAGQPQHF.

V gene TRBV7-2 combines with J gene TRBJ2-1; the D gene is possibly TRBD1 (6 bases). The germline CDR1 and CDR2 sequences are SGHTA and FQGNSA. The V end lost 5 bases, the J end lost 7 bases, and 12 bases lay between the germline ends. There are 13 residues in the CDR3. The DNA for the CDR3 is TGTGCCAGCAGCGTCGAACAGGGAAATGAGCAGTTCTTC. Its protein product is CASSVEQGNEQFF.

About this clone itself: At the DNA level, this CDR3 is encoded by other sequences in the same sample as well. V usage is TRBV5-1 and J usage is TRBJ1-2, with TRBD1 matching over 12 bases. The CDR3 totals 15 residues. Germline values: CDR1 SGHRS, CDR2 YFSETQ. The junction had 4 bases not matched to a gene; V was cut back by 0 bases and J by 7 bases. Here the CDR3 reads CASSLGDRGPSGYTF. CDR3 in DNA: TGCGCCAGCAGCTTGGGGGACAGGGGGCCTAGTGGCTACACCTTC.

This chain uses TRBV7-3 with TRBJ1-1; D not certain. Germline V gene sequence: CDR1 SGHTA, CDR2 FQGTGA. The ends were cut back, 0 bases at V and 4 bases at J, with 6 bases in the middle. The length of the CDR3 is 13 residues. The CDR3 reads CASSLTEGTEAFF. CDR3 in DNA: TGTGCCAGCAGCTTAACGGAGGGCACTGAAGCTTTCTTT.

This chain links TRBV4-3 with TRBJ2-7; TRBD2 matches at 7 bases. Trimming removed 0 bases from V and 4 bases from J; junction bases left unmatched: 6. Looked up from germline, CDR1 is LGHNA and CDR2 is YSLEER. The length of the CDR3 is 15 residues. CDR3 sequence: CASSQEPGLGYEQYF. CDR3 bases: TGCGCCAGCAGCCAAGAACCCGGACTAGGTTACGAGCAGTACTTC.

The V call is TRBV21-1, the J call TRBJ2-2; the table's D call, TRBD1, was not checked against the DNA. TRBV21-1 constitutes a pseudogene. This CDR3 has 15 residues. CDR3 amino acids: CASSGRVANTGELFF. In DNA form, the CDR3 reads TGTGCCAGCAGCGGCAGGGTTGCGAACACCGGGGAGCTGTTTTTT.

The chain has TRBV5-6 and TRBJ1-2, with D uncertain. The CDR3 has 13 residues. The germline gives CDR1 SGHDT, CDR2 YYEEEE. V was trimmed by 2 bases and J by 8 bases, leaving 13 bases between them. DNA for the CDR3: TGTGCCAGCAGCTTCGAGGTTTTCATGGGCTACACCTTC. Amino acids: CASSFEVFMGYTF.

The rearrangement joins TRBV19 to TRBJ1-2; D uncertain. V dropped 6 bases and J dropped 1 base, with 18 bases sitting between them. CDR3 size: 16 residues. The germline V gene has CDR1 LNHDA and CDR2 SQIVND (reference sequence). The CDR3 DNA is TGTGCCAGTAGCGTACTTACTCCTACAGTTAACTATGGCTACACCTTC. It yields the protein CASSVLTPTVNYGYTF.